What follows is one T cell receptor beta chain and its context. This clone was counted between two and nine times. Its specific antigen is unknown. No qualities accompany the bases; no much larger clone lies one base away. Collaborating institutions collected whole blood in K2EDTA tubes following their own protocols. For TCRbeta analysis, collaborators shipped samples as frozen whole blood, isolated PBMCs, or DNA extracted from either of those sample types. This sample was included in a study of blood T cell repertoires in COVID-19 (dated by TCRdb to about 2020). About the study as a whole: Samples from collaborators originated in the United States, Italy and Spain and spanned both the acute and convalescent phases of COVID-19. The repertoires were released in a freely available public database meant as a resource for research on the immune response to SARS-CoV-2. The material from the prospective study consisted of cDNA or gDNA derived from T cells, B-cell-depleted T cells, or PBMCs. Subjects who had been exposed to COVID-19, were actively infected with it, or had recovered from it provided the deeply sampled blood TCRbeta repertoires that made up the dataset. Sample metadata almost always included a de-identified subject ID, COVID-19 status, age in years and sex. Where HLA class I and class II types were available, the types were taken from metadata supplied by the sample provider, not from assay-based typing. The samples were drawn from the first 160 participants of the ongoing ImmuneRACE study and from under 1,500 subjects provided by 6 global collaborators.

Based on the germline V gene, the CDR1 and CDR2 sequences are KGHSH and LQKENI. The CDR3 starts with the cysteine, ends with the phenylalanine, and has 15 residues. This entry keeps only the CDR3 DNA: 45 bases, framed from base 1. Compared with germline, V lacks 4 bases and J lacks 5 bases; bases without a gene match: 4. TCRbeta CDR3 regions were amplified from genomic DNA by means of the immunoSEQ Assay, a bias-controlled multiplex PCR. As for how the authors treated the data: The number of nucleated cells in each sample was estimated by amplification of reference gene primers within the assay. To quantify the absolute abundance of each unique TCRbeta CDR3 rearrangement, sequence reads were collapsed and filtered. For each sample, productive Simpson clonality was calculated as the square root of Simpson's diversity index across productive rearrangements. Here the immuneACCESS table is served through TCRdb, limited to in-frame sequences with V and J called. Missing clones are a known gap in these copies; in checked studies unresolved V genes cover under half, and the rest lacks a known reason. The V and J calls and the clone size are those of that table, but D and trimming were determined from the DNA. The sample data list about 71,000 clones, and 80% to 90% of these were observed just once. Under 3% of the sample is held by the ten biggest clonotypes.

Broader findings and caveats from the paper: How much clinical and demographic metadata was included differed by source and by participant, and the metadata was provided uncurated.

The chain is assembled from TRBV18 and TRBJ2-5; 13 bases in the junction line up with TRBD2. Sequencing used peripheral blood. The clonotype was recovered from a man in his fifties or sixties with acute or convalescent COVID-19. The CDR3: CASSRTSGSYETQYF. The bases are TGTGCCAGCTCACGGACTAGCGGGAGCTATGAGACCCAGTACTTC.